Shown below are 30 T cell receptor beta chains from a single sample sequenced in a study of T cell repertoires in cytomegalovirus infection. TCRdb ran MiXCR on the reads and lists one entry per CDR3 protein. Among over 300,000 distinct CDR3 sequences listed, about 17% were seen once. Sequencing was carried out using PBMCs. These receptors all come from a human donor in good health (CMV status not recorded). Some clones in this sample may be carry-over from other donors' samples.

This clonotype came up many times. The V and J genes are TRBV7-2 and TRBJ1-4; the D gene is possibly TRBD1 (5 bases). The CDR3 contains 15 residues. V gave up 2 bases and J gave up 5 bases, with 12 bases separating them. Germline V lookup: CDR1 SGHTA, CDR2 FQGNSA. CDR3 sequence (DNA): TGTGCCAGCAGCTTACCTTGGGGGGGGAATGAAAAACTGTTTTTT. Encoded protein: CASSLPWGGNEKLFF.

The V and J genes are TRBV9 and TRBJ2-3; 11 nucleotides agree with TRBD2. This CDR3 contains 14 residues. CDR1 SGDLS and CDR2 YYNGEE come from the germline V gene. Germline trimming cut 4 bases from V and 6 bases from J; bases unmatched to any gene: 4. The CDR3 sequence: CASSFRTSGDTQYF. In nucleotides, the CDR3 is TGTGCCAGCAGCTTCCGGACTAGCGGGGATACGCAGTATTTT.

V usage is TRBV7-9 and J usage is TRBJ1-4; 8 bases map to TRBD1. V shed 6 bases and J 4 bases; nucleotides not matched to a gene: 10. The CDR3 contains 16 residues. Germline V gene data show CDR1 as SEHNR and CDR2 as FQNEAQ (reference sequence). CDR3 amino acids: CASSLPPGQDNEKLFF. CDR3 in DNA: TGTGCCAGCAGTTTACCCCCGGGACAGGATAATGAAAAACTGTTTTTT. Full variable domain (remainder filled in from reference TRBV7-9 and TRBJ1-4): DTGVSQNPRHKITKRGQNVTFRCDPISEHNRLYWYRQTLGQGPEFLTYFQNEAQLEKSRLLSDRFSAERPKGSFSTLEIQRTEQGDSAMYLCASSLPPGQDNEKLFFGSGTQLSVL.

This clonotype was seen many times. The rearrangement uses TRBV6-1 and TRBJ2-3; possible D gene TRBD1, 5 bases. This CDR3 spans 15 amino acids. CDR1 and CDR2 from the germline V gene are MNHNS and SASEGT. V was cut by 2 bases and J by 3 bases, with 12 bases left in between. Here the CDR3 reads CASSERQGWTDTQYF. The DNA for the CDR3 is TGTGCCAGCAGTGAACGGCAGGGTTGGACAGATACGCAGTATTTT.

The V and J genes are TRBV27 and TRBJ2-3; TRBD2 matches at 8 bases. The CDR3 has 15 amino acids. Germline V gene lookup returns CDR1 MNHEY and CDR2 SMNVEV (reference sequence). Unmatched junction bases numbered 10, after V lost 6 bases and J lost 5 bases. The CDR3 spells CASSPIAGMVDTQYF. CDR3 coding DNA: TGTGCCAGCAGCCCTATAGCGGGGATGGTAGATACGCAGTATTTT.

The V call is TRBV4-2, the J call TRBJ1-1; D call uncertain. Trimming took 0 bases from V and 9 from J, leaving 17 bases between them. The CDR3 runs to 15 residues. The germline V gene has CDR1 LGHNA and CDR2 YNFKEQ. CDR3: CASSQEGGWAGKAFF. The CDR3 nucleotides are TGTGCCAGCAGCCAAGAAGGCGGCTGGGCCGGTAAAGCTTTCTTT.

This clonotype was seen repeatedly, ten times or more. The chain uses TRBV7-2 and TRBJ2-2; a possible D gene is TRBD2 (5 bases). The CDR3 covers 16 residues. Germline CDR1 SGHTA, CDR2 FQGNSA. The V gene lost 0 bases and the J gene lost 0 bases, with 8 bases spanning the gap. The CDR3 loop is CASSLASGTNTGELFF. For the CDR3, the DNA is TGTGCCAGCAGCTTAGCGTCGGGAACGAACACCGGGGAGCTGTTTTTT.

This clonotype was recorded at least ten times. V gene TRBV19 combines with J gene TRBJ2-2; tentatively, D is TRBD1 (7 bases). V lost 7 bases to trimming and J lost 6 bases, with 15 bases between them. The germline V gene encodes CDR1 LNHDA and CDR2 SQIVND (reference sequence). This CDR3 comprises 14 residues. The CDR3 nucleotides are TGTGCCAGTAAGGCAGGGGGGAGCGCCGGGGAGCTGTTTTTT. It is translated as CASKAGGSAGELFF.

This clonotype came up a few times. The J gene is TRBJ2-4, the V gene TRBV27; 7 nucleotides match TRBD1. Per germline, CDR1 MNHEY and CDR2 SMNVEV (reference sequence). Trimming at V came to 6 bases and at J to 5 bases, leaving 7 bases not matched to a gene. The CDR3 loop spans 14 amino acids. CDR3 residues: CASSRRTGENIQYF. The CDR3 DNA follows: TGTGCCAGCAGCCGCCGGACAGGAGAAAACATTCAGTACTTC.

With respect to this clonotype: Since a much larger clone is just one base distant, this may be a read error. V gene TRBV7-3 combines with J gene TRBJ1-2; D unclear. Germline lookup yields CDR1 SGHTA and CDR2 FQGTGA. The CDR3 sequence is 17 residues long. V was cut by 1 base and J by 6 bases, with 21 bases left in between. The CDR3 sequence is CASSLNPIQTSMDGYTF. The CDR3 region has the DNA TGTGCCAGCAGCTTAAACCCGATACAGACAAGCATGGATGGCTACACCTTC.

This clonotype came up many times. The chain carries TRBV11-2 and TRBJ1-1; the match to TRBD1 covers 7 bases. From germline, CDR1 is SGHAT and CDR2 FQNNGV. This CDR3 comprises 14 residues. Losses at the gene ends were 3 bases for V and 1 base for J; bases not matched to a gene: 2. CDR3 DNA sequence: TGTGCCAGCAGCTTTCAGGGGGAGAACACTGAAGCTTTCTTT. This codes for CASSFQGENTEAFF.

The J gene is TRBJ2-2, the V gene TRBV12-3 or TRBV12-4; D perhaps matches TRBD1 (6 bases). The CDR3 is made up of 15 amino acids. With 5 bases removed from V and 7 bases from J, the gap between germline ends came to 17 bases. The CDR3 spells CASSGGSGAHGELFF. The CDR3 region has the DNA TGTGCCAGCAGTGGGGGCTCTGGGGCTCACGGGGAGCTGTTTTTT.

This clonotype was found many times. The chain couples TRBV7-2 to TRBJ2-7, with 8 bases matching TRBD2. Per the germline V gene, CDR1 is SGHTA and CDR2 is FQGNSA. Unmatched junction bases numbered 8, after V lost 5 bases and J lost 2 bases. This CDR3 contains 15 residues. The CDR3 coding sequence is TGTGCCAGCAGCCCCGCAGCGGGGGAGACCTACGAGCAGTACTTC. This encodes CASSPAAGETYEQYF.

J is TRBJ2-5 and V is TRBV28, with D perhaps TRBD2 (6 bases). CDR3 length equals 14 residues. The germline CDR1 and CDR2 sequences are MDHEN and SYDVKM. Trimming stripped 6 bases from V and 0 bases from J, with 11 bases between. The CDR3 nucleotides are TGTGCCAGCAGGACCCCGGGAGACCAAGAGACCCAGTACTTC. It codes for CASRTPGDQETQYF.

In its sample, this clonotype was seen a few times. The V gene is TRBV20-1, the J gene TRBJ2-1; 9 nucleotides align to TRBD1. There are 14 residues in the CDR3. Looked up from germline, CDR1 is DFQATT and CDR2 is SNEGSKA (reference sequence). Unmatched junction bases numbered 2, after V lost 3 bases and J lost 2 bases. This chain's CDR3 is CSASRQGAYNEQFF. CDR3 coding DNA: TGCAGTGCTAGTCGACAGGGGGCCTACAATGAGCAGTTCTTC.

The chain carries TRBV19 and TRBJ2-6, with D perhaps TRBD1 (6 bases). With 6 bases removed from V and 0 bases from J, the gap between germline ends came to 9 bases. This CDR3 spans 15 amino acids. Germline loops: CDR1 LNHDA, CDR2 SQIVND (reference sequence). The CDR3 sequence: CASSDRPSGANVLTF. CDR3 nucleotide sequence: TGTGCCAGTAGCGACAGGCCCTCTGGGGCCAACGTCCTGACTTTC.

The chain is built from TRBV28 and TRBJ1-2, with 7 bases that match TRBD1. V trimming: 8 bases; J trimming: 4 bases; junction bases outside the gene matches: 7. The CDR3 has 13 residues. Germline V gene sequence: CDR1 MDHEN, CDR2 SYDVKM. This chain's CDR3 is CASGQAKGYGYTF. CDR3 in DNA: TGTGCCAGCGGACAGGCCAAGGGCTATGGCTACACCTTC.

This clonotype has at least ten counts. This chain connects TRBV29-1 to TRBJ1-2; D possibly corresponds to TRBD1 (6 bases). Germline V gene data show CDR1 as SQVTM and CDR2 as ANQGSEA. The ends were cut back, 7 bases at V and 6 bases at J, with 15 bases in the middle. This CDR3 comprises 12 residues. CDR3 coding DNA: TGCAGCGCTTGGACAGCCGACGATGGCTACACCTTC. Translated: CSAWTADDGYTF.

This clonotype has at least ten counts. The V gene is TRBV7-2, the J gene TRBJ1-5; TRBD1 aligns across 12 bases. Germline lookup yields CDR1 SGHTA and CDR2 FQGNSA. The CDR3 has 21 amino acids. J gave up 2 bases and V 2 bases, and 16 bases lay outside the gene matches. The CDR3 loop reads CASSLFFPGQGALAGNQPQHF. Written as DNA, the CDR3 is TGTGCCAGCAGCTTATTTTTTCCGGGACAGGGGGCCCTGGCTGGCAATCAGCCCCAGCATTTT.

There are a few counts of this clonotype. This rearrangement joins TRBV12-3 or TRBV12-4 to TRBJ1-2; TRBD1 is a possible D gene (5 bases). V lost 6 bases and J lost 7, with 15 bases in between. The CDR3 has 13 residues. The CDR3 bases are TGTGCCAGCAGCCTTGGGGCGCGGGGTGGCTACACCTTC. Translated, it gives CASSLGARGGYTF.

This clonotype was recorded many times. The chain couples TRBV7-9 to TRBJ1-4; TRBD1 aligns across 10 bases. The CDR3 runs to 14 residues. The V gene end was trimmed by 3 bases and the J gene end by 6 bases; junction bases not matched to a gene: 1. Germline V gene sequence: CDR1 SEHNR, CDR2 FQNEAQ (reference sequence). CDR3 sequence: CASSLGTGDEKLFF. The DNA for the CDR3 is TGTGCCAGCAGCTTGGGGACAGGGGATGAAAAACTGTTTTTT.

This clonotype was seen many times. The J gene is TRBJ2-7, the V gene TRBV7-2; possibly TRBD1 or TRBD2 for D (8 bases each). This CDR3 is 16 amino acids long. With 2 bases removed from V and 6 bases from J, the gap between germline ends came to 20 bases. In germline, CDR1 is SGHTA, CDR2 FQGNSA. In DNA form, the CDR3 reads TGTGCCAGCAGCTTAAGACAGGGGCTCGGGGGGGGCGAGCAGTACTTC. Amino acids: CASSLRQGLGGGEQYF.

This clonotype was detected only a few times. The V gene is TRBV20-1, the J gene TRBJ1-1; 9 bases map to TRBD1. The CDR3 covers 13 residues. The V gene's germline CDR1 is DFQATT and CDR2 SNEGSKA (reference sequence). The trim removed 3 bases at V and 4 bases at J, leaving 3 bases unmatched. In nucleotides, the CDR3 is TGCAGTGCTAGGGACAGGGGCTCCACTGAAGCTTTCTTT. Translating it yields CSARDRGSTEAFF.

Only a few counts were recorded for this clonotype. The junction does not match germline at one end; this may be a read error. J is TRBJ2-1 and V is TRBV7-4, with 14 positions matching TRBD2. Germline V gene data show CDR1 as SGHVT and CDR2 as SQSDAQ. The CDR3 has 17 amino acids. In DNA, the CDR3 is TGTGTCAGCAGCGCGACTAGCGGGGGGGCCCCTCGGAATGAGCAGTTCTTC. This codes for CVSSATSGGAPRNEQFF.

The table lists this clonotype with many counts. CDR3 sequence reads: CASSLGWWQGGLTYGYTF. CDR3 DNA sequence: TGTGCCAGCAGCTTAGGGTGGTGGCAGGGGGGCCTCACTTATGGCTACACCTTC. The chain is built from TRBV7-2 and TRBJ1-2; TRBD1 matches at 7 bases. Trimming removed 1 base from V and 5 bases from J; junction bases left unmatched: 16. In germline, CDR1 is SGHTA, CDR2 FQGNSA. The CDR3 contains 18 residues. Drawing the rest from reference TRBV7-2 and TRBJ1-2, the complete variable domain is GAGVSQSPSNKVTEKGKDVELRCDPISGHTALYWYRQSLGQGLEFLIYFQGNSAPDKSGLPSDRFSAERTGGSVSTLTIQRTQQEDSAVYLCASSLGWWQGGLTYGYTFGSGTRLTVV.

V usage is TRBV7-6 and J usage is TRBJ2-5; D is possibly TRBD1 (6 bases). The CDR3 sequence is 18 residues long. CDR1 is SGHVS, CDR2 FNYEAQ, per germline. V shed 1 base and J shed 5 bases, with 23 bases lying between them. The DNA of the CDR3 is TGTGCCAGCAGCTTAGGGTCGTCAGGGGACCCTAAGGCGGAGACCCAGTACTTC. Protein product: CASSLGSSGDPKAETQYF.

This clonotype was picked up many times. The genes are TRBV28 and TRBJ1-1; D might be TRBD1 (6 bases). Looked up from germline, CDR1 is MDHEN and CDR2 is SYDVKM. The CDR3 consists of 15 residues. Trimming took 4 bases from V and 6 from J, leaving 18 bases between them. The CDR3 bases are TGTGCCAGCAGTTCCTCGACAGGTTCTAGAGCTGAAGCTTTCTTT. As protein: CASSSSTGSRAEAFF.

This clonotype appeared many times. The chain links TRBV7-8 to TRBJ2-1, with 10 bases identical to TRBD1. V shed 5 bases and J 4 bases; nucleotides not matched to a gene: 5. The CDR3 runs to 15 residues. Looked up from germline, CDR1 is SGHVS and CDR2 is FQNEAQ. The CDR3 here is CASSAGTGEYNEQFF. The CDR3 DNA follows: TGTGCCAGCAGCGCCGGGACAGGGGAATACAATGAGCAGTTCTTC.

This clonotype was observed at least ten times. V usage is TRBV27 and J usage is TRBJ1-2; 8 nucleotides line up with TRBD1. V shed 5 bases, J shed 5 bases, and the junction held 19 bases outside the gene matches. The CDR3 sequence is 18 residues long. Germline assignment: CDR1 MNHEY and CDR2 SMNVEV (reference sequence). The DNA of the CDR3 is TGTGCCAGCAGTGCCGGGACAGGAGGCCGCCGGGTAGAGTATGGCTACACCTTC. Protein: CASSAGTGGRRVEYGYTF.

J is TRBJ2-1 and V is TRBV18; D is perhaps TRBD1 or TRBD2 (6 bases each). CDR1 and CDR2 (germline): KGHSH, LQKENI. This CDR3 is built from 14 residues. V lost 0 bases and J lost 5, with 8 bases in between. CDR3 in DNA: TGTGCCAGCTCACCACCGGAGGGGGACAATGAGCAGTTCTTC. Translating it yields CASSPPEGDNEQFF.